This is a list of T cell receptor beta chains from one sample in a study of cytomegalovirus exposure and HLA in healthy donors. Clones were sequenced by immunoSEQ multiplex PCR, and TCRdb holds only the in-frame ones, with some missing. The sample shows about 99,000 clones, about 80% of them seen only once. Sequenced material: PBMCs. The receptors come from a woman aged 40 to 50 in good health and CMV-seronegative. Each CDR3 is given with its conserved first and last residue. A D gene is named only where the DNA matches it firmly. Clone size is shown for a subset of rows, as once, few, many or a class of expanded clone.

J gene	D gene	CDR3 length	V gene	clone size	CDR3 DNA	CDR3 protein
TRBJ2-1	-	14	TRBV5-1	few	TGCGCCAGCAGCTTGGCCGCGGGACGCAATGAGCAGTTCTTC	CASSLAAGRNEQFF
TRBJ2-1	-	19	TRBV27	-	TGTGCCAGCAGTTTATCTTGGGGGTCGGCGGGGGCCATACCTCTTGAGCAGTTCTTC	CASSLSWGSAGAIPLEQFF
TRBJ2-3	-	16	TRBV9	few	TGTGCCAGCAGCGCCAATACAGGGAGAAGGACAGATACGCAGTATTTT	CASSANTGRRTDTQYF
TRBJ2-5	TRBD2	13	TRBV28	-	TGTGCCAGCACAGCGGGGGGGTGGGAGACCCAGTACTTC	CASTAGGWETQYF
TRBJ1-1	-	13	TRBV29-1	-	TGCAGCGTTGGCGGTGTCTTGAACACTGAAGCTTTCTTT	CSVGGVLNTEAFF
TRBJ1-2	-	13	TRBV9	-	TGTGCCAGCAGCCTCCGAGGAGGGCCTGGCTACACCTTC	CASSLRGGPGYTF
TRBJ2-3	-	18	TRBV4-2	-	TGTGCCAGCAGCCAAGATCATGGGCCTTGGACTAGCACAGATACGCAGTATTTT	CASSQDHGPWTSTDTQYF
TRBJ1-2	-	14	TRBV2	once	TGTGCCAGCAGTCGAGTTTCGGCTAACTATGGCTACACCTTC	CASSRVSANYGYTF
TRBJ2-7	-	15	TRBV13	-	TGTGCCAGCAGCCGAAGTGGGGCTGGGTCCTACGAGCAGTACTTC	CASSRSGAGSYEQYF
TRBJ2-6	-	16	TRBV18	-	TGTGCCAGCTCACCAGGGCAAGTGTCTGGGGCTAACGTCCTGACTTTC	CASSPGQVSGANVLTF
TRBJ2-7	TRBD2	10	TRBV28	-	TGTGCCGGGGGGGACTACGAGCAGTACTTC	CAGGDYEQYF
TRBJ2-2	TRBD2	18	TRBV4-1	-	TGCGCCAGCAGCCCGCAACTAGCGGGAGTAAGGAACACCGGGGAGCTGTTTTTT	CASSPQLAGVRNTGELFF
TRBJ2-5	TRBD1	16	TRBV28	once	TGTGCCAGCAGTACCCCAGGGACAGGGTTTAAGGAGACCCAGTACTTC	CASSTPGTGFKETQYF
TRBJ2-7	TRBD1	14	TRBV28	-	TGTGCCAGCAGTTCCGGACAGGGCCCCTACGAGCAGTACTTC	CASSSGQGPYEQYF
TRBJ2-3	TRBD2	14	TRBV19	-	TGTGCCAGTACTGGGCTAGCGGGAGTTAGTACGCAGTATTTT	CASTGLAGVSTQYF
TRBJ2-7	-	11	TRBV18	-	TGTGCCAGCTCTCTGTCTTACGAGCAGTACTTC	CASSLSYEQYF
TRBJ2-1	TRBD1	17	TRBV6-1	medium-sized	TGTGCCAGCAGTGAAAGGACGTTGGACAGGGGGCATGGTGAGCAGTTCTTC	CASSERTLDRGHGEQFF
TRBJ2-1	TRBD1	15	TRBV28	-	TGTGCCAGCAGTTTCGGACAGGGCTCCTACAATGAGCAGTTCTTC	CASSFGQGSYNEQFF
TRBJ2-2	-	14	TRBV12-5	-	TGTGCTAGTGGAAGGGGGTCGGTAACCGGGGAGCTGTTTTTT	CASGRGSVTGELFF
TRBJ1-2	-	14	TRBV9	once	TGTGCCAGCAGCGTAGCTACAGGCCCCTATGGCTACACCTTC	CASSVATGPYGYTF
TRBJ2-1	-	18	TRBV7-8	-	TGTGCCAGCAGCCAGCGACCGGGGTGGAGCGGAAAATACAATGAGCAGTTCTTC	CASSQRPGWSGKYNEQFF
TRBJ2-1	TRBD2	16	TRBV28	few	TGTGCCAGCAGTTTATGGGGGCGGGAGGGAAACAATGAGCAGTTCTTC	CASSLWGREGNNEQFF
TRBJ2-4	TRBD1	16	TRBV4-3	few	TGCGCCAGCAGCCAAGTTAGGACAGGGGCCAAAAACATTCAGTACTTC	CASSQVRTGAKNIQYF
TRBJ1-5	-	15	TRBV7-8	-	TGTGCCAGCAGCTTAAGCACGTATCAAGATCAGCCCCAGCATTTT	CASSLSTYQDQPQHF
TRBJ1-2	TRBD1	14	TRBV5-1	-	TGCGCCAGCAGCTTGTCAGGGGGCGCTAATGGCTACACCTTC	CASSLSGGANGYTF
TRBJ1-4	-	15	TRBV25-1	-	TGTGCCAGCAGTGAAGGTCGACAGACTAATGAAAAACTGTTTTTT	CASSEGRQTNEKLFF
TRBJ1-5	TRBD1	14	TRBV18	-	TGTGCCAGCTCACCGGGACAGACGTATCAGCCCCAGCATTTT	CASSPGQTYQPQHF
TRBJ1-1	-	12	TRBV28	-	TGTGCCAGCAGTCGAACAGGTGGTGAAGCTTTCTTT	CASSRTGGEAFF
TRBJ2-7	-	13	TRBV4-1	-	TGCGCCAGAAGCCAAGAACGGGGAGGCGAGCAGTACTTC	CARSQERGGEQYF
TRBJ2-4	-	15	TRBV28	-	TGTGCCAGCAGTCCCCGTATCCCAGGGTGGGACATTCAGTACTTC	CASSPRIPGWDIQYF
TRBJ1-1	-	13	TRBV7-2	-	TGTGCCAGCAGCTTAGATACAGCCACTGAAGCTTTCTTT	CASSLDTATEAFF